This T cell receptor beta chain was identified during a study of T cell repertoires in cytomegalovirus infection. Study background: Well-studied HLA-B-restricted epitopes and recently identified HLA-C-restricted epitopes of CMV were both used in the study. Public TCR beta signatures indicated both CMV infection and matching HLA type. Points from the study as a whole: There were HLA-C-restricted CMV-specific TCR beta clonotypes dominating the ex vivo response.

Using its own MiXCR run on the reads, TCRdb lists one record per CDR3 protein. The table lists approximately 910,000 distinct CDR3 sequences, under 40% of them singletons. Details on this clonotype: Its antigen remains unknown.

J lost 0 bases, V lost 4 bases, and 6 bases had no gene match. The CDR3 runs 17 residues. CDR1 and CDR2 (germline): MGHRA, YSYEKL. The V gene is TRBV4-1, the J gene TRBJ2-3; TRBD2 aligns across 11 bases. Sequences were derived from cultured CD8+ T cells from PBMCs, sampled from culture after CMV antigen stimulation. The origin of this receptor is a human donor in good health (CMV status not recorded). Some clones in this sample may be carry-over from other donors' samples. DNA of the CDR3: TGCGCCAGCAGCCTCCGGACTAGCGGGCCCAGCACAGATACGCAGTATTTT. Amino acids: CASSLRTSGPSTDTQYF.